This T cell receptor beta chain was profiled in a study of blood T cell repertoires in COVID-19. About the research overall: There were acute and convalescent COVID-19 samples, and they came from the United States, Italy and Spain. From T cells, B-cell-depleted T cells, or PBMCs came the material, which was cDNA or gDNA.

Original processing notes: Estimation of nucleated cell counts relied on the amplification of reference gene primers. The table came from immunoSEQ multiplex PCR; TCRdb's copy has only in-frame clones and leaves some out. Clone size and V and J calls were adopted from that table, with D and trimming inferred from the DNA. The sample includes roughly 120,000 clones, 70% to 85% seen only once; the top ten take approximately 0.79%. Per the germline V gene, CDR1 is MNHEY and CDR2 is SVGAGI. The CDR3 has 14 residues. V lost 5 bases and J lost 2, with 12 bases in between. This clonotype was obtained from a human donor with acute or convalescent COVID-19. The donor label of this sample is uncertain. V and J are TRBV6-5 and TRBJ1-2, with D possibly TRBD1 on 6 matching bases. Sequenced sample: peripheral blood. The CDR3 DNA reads TGTGCCAGCAGTCGAACCGGGACAAACTATGGCTACACCTTC. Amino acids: CASSRTGTNYGYTF.